The sequence of this T cell receptor (beta chain) was determined in a study of technical replicates of blood from several donors. The repertoire was sequenced with immunoSEQ multiplex PCR; TCRdb's copy has only in-frame clones and lacks some. Among about 75,000 clones listed, about 97% were seen once. This CDR3 is built from 13 residues. V was shortened by 7 bases and J by 2 bases, with 10 bases between the two germline ends. CDR1 and CDR2 from the germline V gene are MNHEY and SMNVEV (reference sequence). Only one count was recorded for this clone. The chain uses TRBV27 and TRBJ2-3; D remains unclear. Sequencing was carried out using T cells isolated from PBMCs. The TCR was taken from a human donor in good health. The CDR3 loop reads CASKHSYTDTQYF. In DNA, the CDR3 is TGTGCCAGCAAGCACAGCTACACAGATACGCAGTATTTT.